In its sample, the clone carrying this T cell receptor beta chain was seen a few times. The antigen is undetermined. Template switching added a universal primer site, and cDNA bore unique molecular identifiers. TCRdb re-called the 5' RACE reads through MiXCR, storing one row per CDR3 protein. The data show around 1.7 million distinct CDR3 sequences, less than 40% seen once. V was shortened by 10 bases and J by 1 base, with 14 bases between the two germline ends. The CDR3 loop spans 13 amino acids. In germline, CDR1 is MNHEY, CDR2 SVGAGI. This entry belongs to a study of identical twins. General observations from the study: For cord blood, abundant beta clonotypes had fewer insertions, unlike memory repertoires, which showed none.

The chain combines TRBV6-5 with TRBJ2-7, with D tentatively TRBD1 (6 bases). The source of this sequence is a newborn girl in good health. Sequencing was done on a sample of cord blood. The CDR3 sequence: CATRRTASYEQYF. CDR3 in DNA: TGTGCCACCCGGAGGACAGCTTCCTACGAGCAGTACTTC.